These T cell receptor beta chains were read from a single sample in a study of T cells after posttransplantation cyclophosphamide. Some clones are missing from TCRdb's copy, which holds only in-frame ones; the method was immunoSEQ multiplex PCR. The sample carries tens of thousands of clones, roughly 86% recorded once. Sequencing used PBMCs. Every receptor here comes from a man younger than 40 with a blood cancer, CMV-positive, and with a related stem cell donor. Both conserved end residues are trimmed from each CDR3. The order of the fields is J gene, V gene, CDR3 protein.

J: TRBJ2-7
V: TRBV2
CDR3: ASTTGGRDEQY

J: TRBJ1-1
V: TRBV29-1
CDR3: SVLRYTGEAF

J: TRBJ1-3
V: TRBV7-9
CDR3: ASSFEQERSGNTIY

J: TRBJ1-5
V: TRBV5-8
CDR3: ASSRPGQISYSNQPQH

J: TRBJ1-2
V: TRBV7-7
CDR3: ASSLLGGANGYT

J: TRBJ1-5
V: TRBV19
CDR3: ASSEQRSNGLPQH

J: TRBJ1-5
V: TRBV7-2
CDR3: ASSLGMAGRQPQH

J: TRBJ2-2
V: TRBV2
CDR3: ASSGYTGELF

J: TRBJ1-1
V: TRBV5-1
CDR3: ASSLAGTVNTEAF

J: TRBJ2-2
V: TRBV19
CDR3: ASTTNGRGLTGELF

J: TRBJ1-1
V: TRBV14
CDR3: ASSRRLSRGNTEAF

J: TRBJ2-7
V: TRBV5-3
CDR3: ARSYWTVEIYEQY

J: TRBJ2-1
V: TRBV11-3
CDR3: ASSLDTGRVYNEQF

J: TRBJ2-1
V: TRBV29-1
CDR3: SAPSSGWSSYNEQF

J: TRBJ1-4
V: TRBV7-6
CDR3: ASSLLTGGNEKLF

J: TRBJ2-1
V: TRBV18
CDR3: ASSPDQQEDYNEQF

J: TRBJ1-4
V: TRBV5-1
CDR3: ASSLSMTRGEKLF

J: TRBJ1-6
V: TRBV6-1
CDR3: ASSGAFSYNSPLH

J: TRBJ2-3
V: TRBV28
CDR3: ASSFETSGFTDTQY

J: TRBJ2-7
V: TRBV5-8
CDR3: ASSLAFSGRANYEQY

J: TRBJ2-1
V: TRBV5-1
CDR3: ASSIFSGANNEQF

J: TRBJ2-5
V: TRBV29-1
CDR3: SAEQDRDGGTQY

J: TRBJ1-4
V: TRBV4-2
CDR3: ASSQARQGTNEKLF

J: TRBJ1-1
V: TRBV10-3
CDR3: AISERDRGNTEAF

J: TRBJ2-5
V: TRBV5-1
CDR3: ASSSSLEGETQY

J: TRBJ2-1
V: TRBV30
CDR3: AWSEVASGRARTYNEQF

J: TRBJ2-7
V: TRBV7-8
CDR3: ASSLAQTYEQY

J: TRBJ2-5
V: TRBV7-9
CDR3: ASSPSGGQETQY

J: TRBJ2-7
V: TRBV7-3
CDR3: ASSVTGTGVAEQY

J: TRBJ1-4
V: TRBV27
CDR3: ASSLGLHEKLF

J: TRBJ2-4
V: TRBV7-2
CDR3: ASSSTLQGEAKNIQY

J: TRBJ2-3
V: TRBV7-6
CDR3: ASSFMSDTQY

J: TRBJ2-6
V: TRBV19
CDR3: ASSVPGSGANVLT

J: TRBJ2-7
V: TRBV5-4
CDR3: ASSRTGNYEQY

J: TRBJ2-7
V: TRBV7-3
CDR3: ASSRENDYEQY

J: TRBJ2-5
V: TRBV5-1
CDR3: ASSLAGLVQETQY

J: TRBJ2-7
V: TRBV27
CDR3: ASSLLGQGYEQY

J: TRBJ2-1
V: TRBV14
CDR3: ASSQDSSGSILREEQF

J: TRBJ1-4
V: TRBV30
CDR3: AWSDGLSTGKLF

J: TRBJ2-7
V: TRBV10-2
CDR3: ASRYSGTYEQY

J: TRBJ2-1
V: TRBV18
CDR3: ASSQGRANEQF

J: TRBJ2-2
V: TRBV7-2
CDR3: ASSSFGGSGELF

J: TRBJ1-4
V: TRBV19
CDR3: ASSGGWGEKLF